This T cell receptor (beta chain) was sequenced in a study of low-dose radiotherapy and immunotherapy resistance in tumors. Many counts were recorded for this clonotype. V was pared by 7 bases and J by 12 bases, with 15 bases of the junction left unmatched. Germline values: CDR1 MNHNY, CDR2 SVGAGI (reference sequence). The CDR3 is made up of 14 amino acids. Described time point: after trial treatment. Treatment: LDRT plus nivolumab, ipilimumab, low-dose cyclophosphamide and aspirin (RACIN trial). Priming of first-strand cDNA relied on TRAV- and TRBV-specific primers (covering alpha and beta chains). With a constant-region primer and a V-primer adapter, TCRs were subjected to about 20 PCR cycles of amplification. TCRdb used MiXCR to reprocess the reads, holding one entry per CDR3 protein. Of fewer than 50,000 distinct CDR3 sequences detected, 25% appear once; the ten largest clones hold 10%.

This specimen was PBMCs, taken after low-dose radiotherapy plus immunotherapy. V usage is TRBV6-6 and J usage is TRBJ2-7; TRBD2 matches 10 bases. The origin of this receptor is a male donor with prostate cancer. In DNA, the CDR3 is TGTGCCAGCACTTTATGGGTAGCGGGAGGTGAATGGTACTTC. Its translation is CASTLWVAGGEWYF.